The following is a TCR beta chain sequence with its context. CDR3 size: 15 residues. Germline CDR1 and CDR2: SEHNR and FQNEAQ (reference sequence). The ends lost 0 bases at V and 11 bases at J; junction bases unmatched: 10. Clinical symptoms, serum thyroxine, TRAb, thyroid ultrasound and orbital computed tomography established diagnosis. It was RNA transcripts that yielded the amplified TCR beta CDR3 regions. Using the HTBI primer set, a first-round RT-PCR was run on the TCR CDR3. TCRdb independently ran MiXCR on the multiplex PCR reads; one entry per CDR3 protein. Found here are under 40,000 distinct CDR3 sequences, less than 50% of them singletons; the top ten hold roughly 6.4%. The sample belongs to a study of T cells in Graves' hyperthyroidism and ophthalmopathy.

Sequencing was performed on blood. This TCR derives from a woman in her forties or fifties with Graves' hyperthyroidism that later progressed to Graves' ophthalmopathy. The J gene is TRBJ2-3, the V gene TRBV7-9, with 8 bases matching TRBD1. The CDR3 is CASSLAQGAYNEQYF. The CDR3 DNA reads as TGTGCCAGCAGCTTAGCCCAGGGGGCCTACAATGAGCAGTATTTT.